Listed below are T cell receptor beta chains from one sample, sequenced in a study of shared clonotypes between healthy human individuals. Profiling relied on immunoSEQ multiplex PCR, and the TCRdb table lists in-frame clones only, not all of them. Of millions of clones in the sample, under 95% are singletons; the top ten hold about 1.5%. Sequences were obtained from naive CD8+ T cells from PBMCs. The receptors were sampled from a man aged 18 to 29 in good health. Some clones in this sample may be carry-over from other donors' samples. Both conserved end residues are part of each CDR3. A D gene is named only where the DNA matches it firmly. Where a row states a size, it is once, few, many or the class of an expanded clone; other rows omit it.

V gene	D gene	clone size	J gene	CDR3 protein	CDR3 DNA
TRBV9	TRBD1	NA	TRBJ1-3	CASSKDRGPSGNTIYF	TGTGCCAGCAGCAAAGACAGGGGGCCCTCTGGAAACACCATATATTTT
TRBV28	NA	NA	TRBJ2-7	CASSFPRESSYEQYF	TGTGCCAGCAGTTTTCCCAGGGAGAGCTCCTACGAGCAGTACTTC
TRBV2	NA	NA	TRBJ1-1	CASSEFPSGEGGTEAFF	TGTGCCAGCAGTGAATTTCCTTCAGGGGAGGGTGGGACTGAAGCTTTCTTT
TRBV6-1	NA	few	TRBJ1-1	CASSESNTEAFF	TGTGCCAGCAGCGAGAGCAACACTGAAGCTTTCTTT
TRBV5-1	NA	NA	TRBJ2-1	CASSLAPVRGNEQFF	TGCGCCAGCAGCTTGGCCCCCGTAAGGGGGAATGAGCAGTTCTTC
TRBV2	NA	NA	TRBJ2-1	CATLDRIQEFF	TGTGCCACCCTAGATAGGATCCAAGAGTTCTTC
TRBV27	NA	NA	TRBJ2-7	CASSTPGSEQYF	TGTGCCAGCAGTACCCCTGGCTCCGAGCAGTACTTC
TRBV9	TRBD1	NA	TRBJ2-6	CASSANHRGSGANVLTF	TGTGCCAGCAGCGCAAACCACAGGGGGTCTGGGGCCAACGTCCTGACTTTC
TRBV14	NA	NA	TRBJ2-7	CASSGLATTYEQYF	TGTGCCAGCAGCGGTCTAGCGACTACCTACGAGCAGTACTTC
TRBV28	NA	NA	TRBJ1-5	CASSLLLGGQPQHF	TGTGCCAGCAGTTTATTACTGGGGGGACAGCCCCAGCATTTT
TRBV19	NA	NA	TRBJ2-5	CASSIAILETQYF	TGTGCCAGTAGTATAGCAATCTTGGAGACCCAGTACTTC
TRBV27	NA	NA	TRBJ2-2	CASSVWGEAGELFF	TGTGCCAGCAGCGTTTGGGGAGAGGCCGGGGAGCTGTTTTTT
TRBV7-9	NA	once	TRBJ2-5	CVTGGGQETQYF	TGTGTCACAGGTGGTGGCCAAGAGACCCAGTACTTC